This TCR beta chain is drawn from a study of shared clonotypes between healthy human individuals (dated by TCRdb to 2020 to 2021). For the wider study: The cohort comprised a couple of women and a few men aged 18 to 49 years. For each donor, CD4 naive and CD4 memory were each run on three plates, CD8 naive on two plates, and CD8 memory on one plate. To estimate repertoire size and how much clonotype sharing occurs between individuals, the study deeply sequenced the blood TCR repertoires of five or six healthy adults. To increase sequencing depth and limit assay-specific biases, different laboratories used diverse techniques to prepare libraries and sequence TCR repertoires. Between about 0.8 and 9 billion PBMCs per donor were obtained by leukapheresis. Summary of the overall study and its limitations: Estimated clonotype richness was generally larger for naive than for memory subsets. Sampling was restricted to blood, and TCR repertoires in tissue are likely to differ from TCR repertoires in blood. Because the study included a small number of donors, the genetic and exposure-history diversity represented was limited. Compared with non-shared clonotypes, the clonotypes found in all four sorted-subset donors had higher generation probabilities. Rarefaction of sorted-subset datasets indicated incomplete sequencing despite the large sequencing depth. About 5% of naive CD4, around 3.6% of naive CD8, around 2.3% of memory CD4, and about 0.4% of memory CD8 clonotypes were shared across four donors. Pairwise subsampling led to the expectation that sequencing depth would affect the degree of clonotype sharing among donors.

CD8 naive samples were obtained by positive selection for CCR7 among CD45RO-negative cells, yielding a CD45RA+CCR7+ population from which TemRA cells were excluded. Healthy HIV-negative adults with no recently reported acute infections or vaccinations were included as donors. All donors were Caucasian adults living in Nashville, Tennessee, USA. Blood was obtained by leukapheresis, after which PBMCs were separated by Ficoll-Histopaque density gradient centrifugation and cryopreserved in liquid nitrogen vapor phase. Analytical flow cytometry was used to check the purity and quantity of every magnetically sorted T cell population. From each sorted fraction, genomic DNA was isolated and quantified by UV absorbance on a Nanodrop 2000c. From its cysteine to its phenylalanine, the CDR3 spans 12 amino acids. Of all the DNA, just the CDR3 is kept, 36 bases in frame from base 1. CDR1 and CDR2 are read off the germline V gene as MDHEN and SYDVKM.

As to this clone: Its antigen is currently not known. Base qualities are not provided; no much larger clone lies one nucleotide away.

TCR CDR3 regions were amplified from genomic DNA by multiplex PCR using the deep immunoSEQ assay. Genomic DNA extracted from each cell subset was distributed evenly over all wells of several immunoSEQ 96-well plates, and each plate served as one replicate. For sorted subsets, each replicate PCR was loaded with roughly 190 ng genomic DNA, equivalent to 32,000 or so T cell genomes. Purified libraries were quantified with a Qubit 3.0 fluorometer, sized on a Bioanalyzer 2100, and re-quantified with the KAPA Library Quantification kit. A separate single-read 150-cycle Illumina NextSeq 550 flow cell was used to sequence each immunoSEQ 96-well plate. In the paper's pipeline: Because the immunoSEQ output held only junctional sequences and lacked quality scores, the filtering could not match the filtering applied to full-length reads. Sequences were annotated with PyIR, a Python wrapper for IgBLAST v1.9, and V/J genes and CDR3 were assigned using IMGT germline references. Reads with weak V/J assignments (E-value above 1e-6), missing CDR3, stop codons, out-of-frame junctions, or ambiguous translated residues were removed. V3J clonotypes were defined by identical inferred V gene, J gene, and CDR3 amino acid sequence. The percentage overlap between two repertoires was calculated by dividing the number of shared unique clonotypes by the size of the smaller repertoire. Three approaches were used to assess repertoire richness: RTK rarefaction, the Chao1 estimator, and Recon v2.1 estimates of unobserved clonotypes. OLGA was used to compute generation probabilities for all TCRbeta clonotypes that the gDNA method yielded from four donors. The clones in this table, taken by TCRdb from immuneACCESS, are in-frame only. Not every clone is retained; where verified, under half of the shortfall comes from an unresolved V gene, and the cause of the rest is unknown. V and J calls and clone size are as listed in that table; D and trimming were resolved from the DNA. The sample data list about 2,100,000 clones, and 85% to 95% of these were observed just once. The ten most abundant clones make up more than 1.5% of the sample.

Recombination linked TRBV28 to TRBJ2-7, with the identity of the D gene unclear. The specimen was naive CD8+ T cells from PBMCs. The intended sense of this specimen's cell subset or site label: CD45RA+CCR7+. The source of this sequence is a man in his late teens or twenties in good health. Some clones in this sample may be carry-over from other donors' samples. The DNA is TGTGTAGTCGGACCGGGCTCCTACGAGCAGTACTTC. This translates into CVVGPGSYEQYF.